The rows below give T cell receptor beta chains drawn from one sample of a study of T cell changes during pregnancy in multiple sclerosis. Here immunoSEQ multiplex PCR was the method, and the copy in TCRdb shows in-frame clones only, minus some. This table has about 44,000 clones, roughly 92% appearing once. The sample in question was CD4+ T cells from peripheral blood mononuclear cells, obtained in the first trimester of pregnancy. These receptors were obtained from a female donor with multiple sclerosis, enrolled in a pregnancy study. Both conserved end residues are part of each CDR3. D genes are given only for firm matches. Size is omitted from some rows. Given values are once, few, many or a class for expanded clones.

clone_size,d_call,v_call,j_call,cdr3_nt,cdr3_aa
NA,NA,TRBV5-1,TRBJ2-1,TGCGCCAGCAGCTGGAGGGACCCAGACAATGAGCAGTTCTTC,CASSWRDPDNEQFF
NA,NA,TRBV29-1,TRBJ1-2,TGCAGCGTTGGTAGGAGTCGACAGACTAACTATGGCTACACCTTC,CSVGRSRQTNYGYTF
NA,NA,TRBV5-6,TRBJ2-5,TGTGCCAGCAGCATTAGGCGGGAGACCCAGTACTTC,CASSIRRETQYF
NA,TRBD2,TRBV5-6,TRBJ2-7,TGTGCCAGTCTACTAGCGGGAGCCCCCTACGAGCAGTACTTC,CASLLAGAPYEQYF
NA,NA,TRBV5-5,TRBJ2-5,TGTGCCAGCAGCTTGCAGGGCTGGGAGACCCAGTACTTC,CASSLQGWETQYF
NA,TRBD1,TRBV12-5,TRBJ1-1,TGTGCTAGTGCTAAAGGGGGACAGGGGCTAAACACTGAAGCTTTCTTT,CASAKGGQGLNTEAFF
NA,TRBD2,TRBV28,TRBJ2-1,TGTGCCAGCAGGTCCCCGGGACTAGCGGGAGTTAATGAGCAGTTCTTC,CASRSPGLAGVNEQFF
NA,NA,TRBV2,TRBJ1-1,TGTGCCAGCAGTGGTGAGAGGGCTGAAGCTTTCTTT,CASSGERAEAFF
NA,TRBD2,TRBV9,TRBJ2-2,TGTGCCAGCAGCGGACTAGCGGCGAACACCGGGGAGCTGTTTTTT,CASSGLAANTGELFF
NA,TRBD1,TRBV7-3,TRBJ2-5,TGTGCCAGCAGCCCCCGGGGGACAGGGCAGCAAGAGACCCAGTACTTC,CASSPRGTGQQETQYF
NA,TRBD1,TRBV18,TRBJ1-2,TGTGCCAGCTCACCACCATTGGGGGACAGGACCAACTATGGCTACACCTTC,CASSPPLGDRTNYGYTF
NA,TRBD2,TRBV7-2,TRBJ2-5,TGTGCCAGCAGCTTAGCCGGGACTAGCGTCCAAGAGACCCAGTACTTC,CASSLAGTSVQETQYF
NA,NA,TRBV1,TRBJ1-5,TGCACCAGCAGCCGTAGGAGCTCTTATCAGCCCCAGCATTTT,CTSSRRSSYQPQHF
NA,TRBD2,TRBV11-3,TRBJ2-5,TGTGCCAGCAGCGGGGGGAGGGGTGAGACCCAGTACTTC,CASSGGRGETQYF
NA,TRBD1,TRBV14,TRBJ2-7,TGTGCCAGCAGCCAAGCGGTGACCGGGACAGGGACCTACGAGCAGTACTTC,CASSQAVTGTGTYEQYF
NA,NA,TRBV25-1,TRBJ2-1,TGTGCCAGCAGTAACTACTTCCCACAGGGTAGTAACAATGAGCAGTTCTTC,CASSNYFPQGSNNEQFF
NA,TRBD2,TRBV4-1,TRBJ2-3,TGCGCCAGCAGCCAAACACCGGGACTAGCGGGAGGTGCAGATACGCAGTATTTT,CASSQTPGLAGGADTQYF
few,NA,TRBV10-3,TRBJ2-1,TGTGCCATCAGTGAGTCAGGGGCCAAAGGGTGGCAGTTCTTC,CAISESGAKGWQFF
NA,TRBD2,TRBV30,TRBJ2-1,TGTGCCTGGAGTGTATCGCGACTAGCCGGCCCTTTATCCTACAATGAGCAGTTCTTC,CAWSVSRLAGPLSYNEQFF
once,TRBD2,TRBV14,TRBJ2-1,TGTGCCAGCAGCCCAGCGGGATTATACAATGAGCAGTTCTTC,CASSPAGLYNEQFF
once,TRBD1,TRBV19,TRBJ2-2,TGTGCCAGTAGTACGACGGGACAGATAAACACCGGGGAGCTGTTTTTT,CASSTTGQINTGELFF
NA,TRBD1,TRBV19,TRBJ2-1,TGTGCCAGTAGGGGAGGACAGGGGATCCCTAATGAGCAGTTCTTC,CASRGGQGIPNEQFF
NA,TRBD1,TRBV28,TRBJ2-7,TGTGCCAGTAGGGACAGGGCCTACGAGCAGTACTTC,CASRDRAYEQYF
NA,TRBD2,TRBV6-5,TRBJ2-5,TGTGCCACAAAAGGGACTAGCGGGAGACTGGAGACCCAGTACTTC,CATKGTSGRLETQYF
NA,NA,TRBV7-8,TRBJ2-5,TGTGCCAGCAGCCCGACAGTTTTTCAAGAGACCCAGTACTTC,CASSPTVFQETQYF
NA,NA,TRBV27,TRBJ2-7,TGTGCCAGCAGTTCATCCTACGGGGGGCCGACCTACGAGCAGTACTTC,CASSSSYGGPTYEQYF
NA,TRBD2,TRBV19,TRBJ2-1,TGTGCCAGTAGTCAACTAGCGGGATTAATTAATGAGCAGTTCTTC,CASSQLAGLINEQFF
NA,TRBD1,TRBV27,TRBJ2-7,TGTGCCAGCAGTTTACGGTGGCGACAGGGGTTGGGTGAGCAGTACTTC,CASSLRWRQGLGEQYF
NA,TRBD1,TRBV7-9,TRBJ1-4,TGTGCCAGCAGGGATCCGGGACAGGGCAATGAAAAACTGTTTTTT,CASRDPGQGNEKLFF
NA,TRBD2,TRBV10-3,TRBJ2-1,TGTGCCATCAGTGATGCTAGCGGGAGTTCCAAGGTGTACAATGAGCAGTTCTTC,CAISDASGSSKVYNEQFF